The 32 T cell receptor beta chains in this list originate from one sample, sequenced in a study of T cells in tuberculosis. The assay was immunoSEQ multiplex PCR, and TCRdb's table has in-frame clones only and misses some. The table includes more than 30,000 clones, almost 95% detected once. The material sequenced was PBMCs. The origin of the receptors is a donor aged 5 to 30 with latent tuberculosis or without tuberculosis infection. Some clones in this sample may be carry-over from other donors' samples.

V gene TRBV7-9 combines with J gene TRBJ2-7; weak D call: TRBD1 (6 bases). V lost 5 bases, J lost 0 bases, and 14 bases lay in between. CDR1 SEHNR and CDR2 FQNEAQ come from the germline V gene (reference sequence). The CDR3 runs to 15 residues. CDR3 sequence reads: CASSRTSGVSYEQYF. CDR3 nucleotide sequence: TGTGCCAGCAGCCGAACCTCAGGGGTCTCCTACGAGCAGTACTTC.

The V gene is TRBV10-3, the J gene TRBJ2-3, with D unclear. Trimming left V 10 bases short and J 6 bases short, with 11 bases between. Germline CDR1 ENHRY, CDR2 SYGVKD. The CDR3 length is 11 residues. The CDR3 region is CATGRQDTQYF. CDR3 DNA: TGTGCCACCGGCAGGCAGGATACGCAGTATTTT.

This clone was recorded a few times. The chain is built from TRBV2 and TRBJ1-1; no definite D call. From germline, CDR1 is SNHLY and CDR2 FYNNEI. The length of the CDR3 is 14 residues. V lost 4 bases and J 6 bases, leaving 15 bases between the germline ends. The CDR3 region is CASSGEGVFAEAFF. In DNA form, the CDR3 reads TGTGCCAGCAGTGGAGAGGGTGTTTTTGCTGAAGCTTTCTTT. Looking up the rest from reference TRBV2 and TRBJ1-1 gives the full variable domain: EPEVTQTPSHQVTQMGQEVILRCVPISNHLYFYWYRQILGQKVEFLVSFYNNEISEKSEIFDDQFSVERPDGSNFTLKIRSTKLEDSAMYFCASSGEGVFAEAFFGQGTRLTVV.

The chain carries TRBV7-9 and TRBJ1-2, with 8 bases identical to TRBD1. The CDR3 extends over 16 amino acids. The V segment lost 4 bases and the J segment 4 bases; nucleotides outside the gene matches: 11. Germline V gene data show CDR1 as SEHNR and CDR2 as FQNEAQ (reference sequence). The chain's CDR3 is CASSSTNTQGGYGYTF. The CDR3 DNA sequence: TGTGCCAGCAGCTCCACTAATACACAGGGGGGCTATGGCTACACCTTC. The full variable domain, its missing parts supplied by reference TRBV7-9 and TRBJ1-2, is DTGVSQNPRHKITKRGQNVTFRCDPISEHNRLYWYRQTLGQGPEFLTYFQNEAQLEKSRLLSDRFSAERPKGSFSTLEIQRTEQGDSAMYLCASSSTNTQGGYGYTFGSGTRLTVV.

V and J are TRBV5-4 and TRBJ2-1, with a weak D call TRBD1 (5 bases). The CDR3 sequence is 14 residues long. Germline CDR1 SGHNT, CDR2 YYREEE (reference sequence). V lost 7 bases and J lost 0, with 11 bases in between. The CDR3 bases are TGTGCCAGCGGGGCTCATGACTCCTACAATGAGCAGTTCTTC. It yields the protein CASGAHDSYNEQFF.

This chain joins TRBV4-3 and TRBJ1-1; 10 positions agree with TRBD1. The J segment lost 4 bases and the V segment lost 5 bases, leaving 10 bases of the junction unmatched. The CDR3 covers 16 residues. CDR1 is LGHNA, CDR2 YSLEER, per germline. CDR3 sequence (DNA): TGCGCCAGCAGCAGCTGGACAGGGGGAGCGGGCACTGAAGCTTTCTTT. Amino acids: CASSSWTGGAGTEAFF.

This clone was recorded only once. The CDR3 region is CASSESIAGGQETQYF. The CDR3 DNA is TGCGCCAGCAGTGAGTCCATAGCGGGGGGGCAAGAGACCCAGTACTTC. This rearrangement joins TRBV10-2 to TRBJ2-5, with TRBD2 matching over 11 bases. The germline V gene has CDR1 WSHSY and CDR2 SAAADI. Losses at the gene ends were 0 bases for V and 2 bases for J; bases not matched to a gene: 2. The CDR3 is 16 residues long.

V is TRBV5-1 and J is TRBJ2-3; D might be TRBD1 (5 bases). Trimming removed 0 bases from V and 2 bases from J, with 13 bases in between. The germline CDR1 and CDR2 sequences are SGHRS and YFSETQ. The length of the CDR3 is 16 residues. The CDR3 here is CASSLAAGLDTDTQYF. CDR3 bases: TGCGCCAGCAGCTTGGCCGCAGGGTTGGACACAGATACGCAGTATTTT.

The chain links TRBV2 to TRBJ1-5, with D maybe TRBD1 (6 bases). From germline, CDR1 is SNHLY and CDR2 FYNNEI. Trimming removed 5 bases at V and 0 bases at J, with 17 bases between. The CDR3 has 17 residues. CDR3 loop: CASSLSLRGYSNQPQHF. For the CDR3, the DNA is TGTGCCAGCAGTCTGAGCCTCAGGGGATATAGCAATCAGCCCCAGCATTTT.

The chain uses TRBV18 and TRBJ1-1; D unresolved. The V gene's germline CDR1 is KGHSH and CDR2 LQKENI. Trimming took 3 bases from V and 3 from J, leaving 14 bases between them. This CDR3 spans 15 amino acids. This CDR3 is CASSPLNGFDTEAFF. In DNA, the CDR3 is TGTGCCAGCTCACCCTTGAACGGGTTCGACACTGAAGCTTTCTTT.

The chain is built from TRBV7-9 and TRBJ1-5; TRBD1 matches at 9 bases. In germline, CDR1 is SEHNR, CDR2 FQNEAQ (reference sequence). The CDR3 consists of 14 residues. Trimming cost V 4 bases and J 7 bases; bases outside gene matches: 5. CDR3 protein: CASSSGQGGQPQHF. The CDR3 nucleotides read TGTGCCAGCAGCTCGGGACAGGGTGGACAGCCCCAGCATTTT.

The chain carries TRBV6-6 and TRBJ2-6; 7 nucleotides match TRBD1. Germline-derived CDR1 and CDR2 are MNHNY and SVGAGI (reference sequence). The V gene end was trimmed by 5 bases and the J gene end by 0 bases; junction bases not matched to a gene: 1. The CDR3 is made up of 15 amino acids. The CDR3 DNA reads TGTGCCAGCAGTCCAGGGGGCTCTGGGGCCAACGTCCTGACTTTC. Protein: CASSPGGSGANVLTF.

This clone showed up just once. V gene TRBV9 combines with J gene TRBJ2-5; D is unclear. CDR3 length: 13 amino acids. Trimming removed 2 bases at V and 1 base at J, with 6 bases between. CDR1 is SGDLS and CDR2 is YYNGEE in the germline V gene. The DNA for the CDR3 is TGTGCCAGCAGCGTGGCCAGCCAAGAGACCCAGTACTTC. Encoded protein: CASSVASQETQYF. Full variable domain (rest looked up from reference TRBV9 and TRBJ2-5): DSGVTQTPKHLITATGQRVTLRCSPRSGDLSVYWYQQSLDQGLQFLIQYYNGEERAKGNILERFSAQQFPDLHSELNLSSLELGDSALYFCASSVASQETQYFGPGTRLLVL.

The rearrangement joins TRBV7-2 to TRBJ1-2, with TRBD1 identical over 10 bases. This CDR3 is 14 amino acids long. CDR1 is SGHTA, CDR2 FQGNSA, per germline. Losses at the gene ends were 5 bases for V and 8 bases for J; bases not matched to a gene: 8. The CDR3 DNA follows: TGTGCCAGCAGCGCAAACGGACAGGGGGACGGCTACACCTTC. It translates to CASSANGQGDGYTF.

V is TRBV11-2 and J is TRBJ2-1; possibly TRBD1 for D (5 bases). V lost 1 base and J lost 12, with 13 bases in between. The CDR3 totals 13 residues. Germline assignment: CDR1 SGHAT and CDR2 FQNNGV. CDR3 DNA sequence: TGTGCCAGCAGCTTAGTCAGGGATACAGGGCAGTTCTTC. Its protein product is CASSLVRDTGQFF.

This chain connects TRBV5-6 to TRBJ2-2, with TRBD2 matching 7 bases. CDR1 is SGHDT and CDR2 is YYEEEE in the germline V gene. Trimming cost V 2 bases and J 0 bases; bases outside gene matches: 10. The CDR3 runs 18 residues. CDR3 bases: TGTGCCAGCAGCTTAGGGGACTACCGGACCACGAACACCGGGGAGCTGTTTTTT. Translating gives CASSLGDYRTTNTGELFF. Together with reference TRBV5-6 and TRBJ2-2, the CDR3 gives the full variable domain: DAGVTQSPTHLIKTRGQQVTLRCSPKSGHDTVSWYQQALGQGPQFIFQYYEEEERQRGNFPDRFSGHQFPNYSSELNVNALLLGDSALYLCASSLGDYRTTNTGELFFGEGSRLTVL.

The J gene is TRBJ2-7, the V gene TRBV4-3, with no clear D. With 0 bases removed from V and 0 bases from J, the gap between germline ends came to 15 bases. CDR3 length: 17 residues. Per germline, CDR1 LGHNA and CDR2 YSLEER. CDR3 coding DNA: TGCGCCAGCAGCCAAGATCGGTCACAGCCGACCTCCTACGAGCAGTACTTC. Protein product: CASSQDRSQPTSYEQYF.

This rearrangement joins TRBV21-1 to TRBJ1-2; no DNA check was done on the table's D call, TRBD1. TRBV21-1 is a pseudogene segment. The CDR3 extends over 15 amino acids. The CDR3 region has the DNA TGTGCCAGCAGCAAAGAAGAACTCAGGGGCTATGGCTACACCTTC. Residues: CASSKEELRGYGYTF.

The chain employs TRBV7-2 and TRBJ2-6; a weak D match, TRBD1 (5 bases). Germline CDR1 and CDR2: SGHTA and FQGNSA. V gave up 3 bases and J gave up 2 bases, with 14 bases separating them. The CDR3 sequence is 17 residues long. The CDR3 nucleotides read TGTGCCAGCAGCTTTGGTCCATCGACAGCTGGGGCCAACGTCCTGACTTTC. This gives the protein CASSFGPSTAGANVLTF.

The chain has TRBV4-3 and TRBJ1-3; possible D gene TRBD1, 6 bases. V dropped 1 base and J dropped 2 bases, with 9 bases sitting between them. Germline CDR1 reads LGHNA; CDR2 reads YSLEER. The CDR3 contains 15 residues. This CDR3 is CASSQGTGTGNTIYF. CDR3 bases: TGCGCCAGCAGCCAAGGAACAGGGACTGGAAACACCATATATTTT.

The rearrangement joins TRBV7-2 to TRBJ1-1; D uncertain. The CDR3 is 13 residues long. Germline CDR1 SGHTA, CDR2 FQGNSA. Trimming left V 1 base short and J 5 bases short, with 8 bases between. In DNA, the CDR3 is TGTGCCAGCAGCTTAGGGGCAAGGACTGAAGCTTTCTTT. Its translation: CASSLGARTEAFF. The full variable domain, completed using reference TRBV7-2 and TRBJ1-1, is GAGVSQSPSNKVTEKGKDVELRCDPISGHTALYWYRQSLGQGLEFLIYFQGNSAPDKSGLPSDRFSAERTGGSVSTLTIQRTQQEDSAVYLCASSLGARTEAFFGQGTRLTVV.

CDR3 in amino acids: CASSAGLVSEQYV. DNA of the CDR3: TGTGCCAGTAGTGCCGGACTAGTTTCCGAGCAGTACGTC. The V gene is TRBV19, the J gene TRBJ2-7, with TRBD2 identical over 7 bases. Germline CDR1 LNHDA, CDR2 SQIVND (reference sequence). The CDR3 has 13 residues. The ends lost 5 bases at V and 6 bases at J; junction bases unmatched: 7.

The chain joins TRBV7-2 to TRBJ2-3, with 7 bases lining up with TRBD1. Looked up from germline, CDR1 is SGHTA and CDR2 is FQGNSA. The V segment lost 5 bases and the J segment 4 bases; nucleotides outside the gene matches: 3. This CDR3 is built from 13 residues. The CDR3 is CASSQQGPDTQYF. DNA of the CDR3: TGTGCCAGCAGCCAACAGGGGCCAGATACGCAGTATTTT.

This chain connects TRBV6-5 to TRBJ1-2, with 11 bases matching TRBD1. This CDR3 is built from 14 residues. Germline V gives CDR1 MNHEY, CDR2 SVGAGI. Trimming at V came to 4 bases and at J to 7 bases, leaving 5 bases not matched to a gene. Here the CDR3 DNA reads TGTGCCAGCAGTTCCGGGACAGGGGGGAGTGGCTACACCTTC. Its protein product is CASSSGTGGSGYTF.

The chain links TRBV12-5 to TRBJ2-3, with D unclear. The CDR3 is made up of 13 amino acids. CDR1 is LGHNT, CDR2 FRNRAP, per germline. The V and J ends lost 0 bases and 4 bases respectively, with 5 bases between them. CDR3: CASGLVPADTQYF. The CDR3 DNA reads as TGTGCTAGTGGTTTGGTACCAGCAGATACGCAGTATTTT.

This chain connects TRBV5-6 to TRBJ2-5; 11 bases line up with TRBD1. Judging by the DNA end, TRBJ2-7 fits better; the J call may be wrong. Germline V gene sequence: CDR1 SGHDT, CDR2 YYEEEE. This CDR3 region has 14 residues. CDR3 in amino acids: CASSPGQGADEQYF. CDR3 nucleotide sequence: TGTGCCAGCAGCCCCGGACAGGGGGCGGACGAGCAGTACTTC.

This chain connects TRBV2 to TRBJ1-1; 8 bases map to TRBD1. The V gene end was trimmed by 6 bases and the J gene end by 3 bases; junction bases not matched to a gene: 6. The CDR3 has 14 amino acids. CDR1 and CDR2 from the germline V gene are SNHLY and FYNNEI. The CDR3 sequence is CASRRGQADTEAFF. CDR3 nucleotide sequence: TGTGCCAGCAGGAGGGGACAGGCTGACACTGAAGCTTTCTTT.

This chain connects TRBV30 to TRBJ2-1, with a tentative D call TRBD2 (6 bases). From germline, CDR1 is GTSNPN and CDR2 SVGIG (reference sequence). V was shortened by 4 bases and J by 0 bases, with 19 bases between the two germline ends. CDR3 length: 17 amino acids. CDR3 DNA sequence: TGTGCCTGGACCCCTACCCCGGGGGAGAGCTCCTACAATGAGCAGTTCTTC. The encoded protein is CAWTPTPGESSYNEQFF.

The chain links TRBV7-2 to TRBJ2-1, with 7 bases lining up with TRBD2. J was trimmed by 2 bases and V by 3 bases; bases with no gene match: 4. The CDR3 consists of 15 residues. CDR1 and CDR2 (germline): SGHTA, FQGNSA. CDR3 sequence: CASSFSSGTYNEQFF. The CDR3 region has the DNA TGTGCCAGCAGCTTCTCTAGCGGAACCTACAATGAGCAGTTCTTC.

V is TRBV12-5 and J is TRBJ1-6; D remains ambiguous. The germline V gene has CDR1 LGHNT and CDR2 FRNRAP. Trimming removed 5 bases at V and 0 bases at J, with 20 bases between. The CDR3 is 19 amino acids. Written as DNA, the CDR3 is TGTGCTAGTGGTATATTCTCGGTAGATCGATTCTCCTATAATTCACCCCTCCACTTT. Its protein is CASGIFSVDRFSYNSPLHF.

The table lists this clone with a few counts. The rearrangement joins TRBV11-2 to TRBJ1-2; D is unresolved. Germline CDR1 reads SGHAT; CDR2 reads FQNNGV. Trimming cost V 4 bases and J 2 bases, with 20 bases left between them. The CDR3 consists of 17 residues. CDR3 sequence reads: CASSSSLGTSSNYGYTF. CDR3 DNA: TGTGCCAGCAGCTCTTCTCTGGGCACCAGCTCCAACTATGGCTACACCTTC.

This clone was recorded once. V gene TRBV15 combines with J gene TRBJ2-6, with D uncertain. V lost 8 bases, J lost 0 bases, and 11 bases lay in between. CDR3 length: 15 amino acids. CDR1 is LNHNV and CDR2 is YYDKDF in the germline V gene (reference sequence). The CDR3 coding sequence is TGTGCCACCTCTCCCGAACACTCTGGGGCCAACGTCCTGACTTTC. It is translated as CATSPEHSGANVLTF. Filled out from reference TRBV15 and TRBJ2-6, the complete variable domain reads DAMVIQNPRYQVTQFGKPVTLSCSQTLNHNVMYWYQQKSSQAPKLLFHYYDKDFNNEADTPDNFQSRRPNTSFCFLDIRSPGLGDTAMYLCATSPEHSGANVLTFGAGSRLTVL.